These 19 T cell receptor beta chains originate from one sample sequenced in a study of blood T cell repertoires in COVID-19. Clones were read by immunoSEQ multiplex PCR, and TCRdb kept only the in-frame ones, dropping some. This sample has a few hundred thousand clones, with 89% found just once. The source material was peripheral blood. The receptors shown here come from a woman in her thirties with COVID-19, enrolled during active disease.

The rearrangement links TRBV6-5 to TRBJ2-7; TRBD2 might be the D (5 bases). This CDR3 is built from 13 residues. Germline CDR1 is MNHEY and CDR2 is SVGAGI. The germline V and J ends were trimmed by 8 bases and 3 bases, with 14 bases remaining between them. The CDR3 spells CASSDGDYYEQYF. The CDR3, as DNA: TGTGCCAGCTCCGACGGGGATTACTACGAGCAGTACTTC.

The chain is built from TRBV12-5 and TRBJ2-4; 8 bases fit TRBD2. CDR1 is LGHNT, CDR2 FRNRAP, per germline. The CDR3 sequence is 18 residues long. The V and J ends lost 6 bases and 0 bases, in that order; junction bases with no gene match: 13. As DNA, the CDR3 is TGTGCTAGTGGCCGCTCGGACGGGGGGGGAGTAGCCAAAAACATTCAGTACTTC. Translated: CASGRSDGGGVAKNIQYF.

V usage is TRBV29-1 and J usage is TRBJ2-2; 8 bases line up with TRBD1. This CDR3 has 14 residues. The germline V gene has CDR1 SQVTM and CDR2 ANQGSEA. With 6 bases clipped from V and 2 bases from J, the junction kept 5 bases outside the gene matches. CDR3: CSVGGQVNTGELFF. The CDR3 DNA sequence: TGCAGCGTCGGGGGACAGGTTAACACCGGGGAGCTGTTTTTT.

This chain uses TRBV7-8 with TRBJ2-6, with D maybe TRBD1 (5 bases). Germline V lookup: CDR1 SGHVS, CDR2 FQNEAQ. This CDR3 is built from 17 residues. V gave up 5 bases and J gave up 0 bases, with 14 bases separating them. The CDR3 coding sequence is TGTGCCAGCAGCCAACCGACAGTAGACTCTGGGGCCAACGTCCTGACTTTC. Residues: CASSQPTVDSGANVLTF.

V usage is TRBV10-3 and J usage is TRBJ1-6, with D perhaps matching TRBD1 (5 bases). V lost 11 bases and J lost 7, with 15 bases in between. The CDR3 is 13 residues long. Per germline, CDR1 ENHRY and CDR2 SYGVKD. CDR3 bases: TGTGCCGCCTCCCGGGACTTGAATTCACCCCTCCACTTT. As protein: CAASRDLNSPLHF.

The chain joins TRBV11-1 to TRBJ2-5, with a possible D match to TRBD2 (6 bases). Deletions cut 11 bases from V and 2 bases from J, with 12 bases between. The CDR3 consists of 12 residues. From germline, CDR1 is SGHAT and CDR2 FQDESV (reference sequence). CDR3 protein: CAVSDYQETQYF. CDR3 DNA: TGTGCCGTTTCGGACTATCAAGAGACCCAGTACTTC.

The chain carries TRBV5-1 and TRBJ1-2, with 8 bases lining up with TRBD1. The CDR3 has 14 amino acids. Germline-derived CDR1 and CDR2 are SGHRS and YFSETQ. Trimming cost V 0 bases and J 6 bases; bases outside gene matches: 4. The CDR3 DNA follows: TGCGCCAGCAGCTTGGCGACAGGGGAGCATGGCTACACCTTC. Residues: CASSLATGEHGYTF. Full variable domain (missing parts from reference TRBV5-1 and TRBJ1-2): KAGVTQTPRYLIKTRGQQVTLSCSPISGHRSVSWYQQTPGQGLQFLFEYFSETQRNKGNFPGRFSGRQFSNSRSEMNVSTLELGDSALYLCASSLATGEHGYTFGSGTRLTVV.

The CDR3 nucleotides are TGTGCCAGCAGCAACCGAAAGGACAGGGTAAAAAACGAAGGAAACACCATATATTTT. Translating gives CASSNRKDRVKNEGNTIYF. The chain couples TRBV21-1 to TRBJ1-3; the D call TRBD1 from the table was never checked on the DNA. TRBV21-1 is noted as a pseudogene. There are 19 residues in the CDR3.

The chain combines TRBV11-2 with TRBJ1-2; 7 bases line up with TRBD1. The CDR3 contains 15 residues. The germline gives CDR1 SGHAT, CDR2 FQNNGV. V was clipped by 5 bases and J by 3 bases; unmatched bases: 9. CDR3 bases: TGTGCCAGCAGCGCGGAACAGGGGCACCACTATGGCTACACCTTC. Amino acid sequence: CASSAEQGHHYGYTF.

V gene TRBV6-1 combines with J gene TRBJ1-2; tentative D call: TRBD1 (5 bases). Per the germline V gene, CDR1 is MNHNS and CDR2 is SASEGT. Between the trimmed V and J ends, which lost 1 base and 8 bases, there was a span of 17 bases. The CDR3 extends over 15 amino acids. The CDR3 sequence: CASSEVSYRQMGYTF. CDR3 DNA: TGTGCCAGCAGTGAAGTGAGTTACAGGCAGATGGGCTACACCTTC.

This rearrangement joins TRBV4-2 to TRBJ2-7, with D tentatively TRBD2 (5 bases). Per germline, CDR1 LGHNA and CDR2 YNFKEQ. The CDR3 runs to 14 residues. The V and J ends lost 5 bases and 3 bases respectively, with 14 bases between them. The DNA for the CDR3 is TGTGCCAGCAGCGAGAGGGTGGGAGTCTACGAGCAGTACTTC. This sequence encodes CASSERVGVYEQYF.

V and J are TRBV19 and TRBJ1-2, with 10 bases identical to TRBD1. CDR3 length: 16 amino acids. Trimming removed 3 bases from V and 5 bases from J; junction bases left unmatched: 9. Germline CDR1 reads LNHDA; CDR2 reads SQIVND (reference sequence). The CDR3 bases are TGTGCCAGTAGTATTTTCTGGGACAGGGGAAGTTATGGCTACACCTTC. This translates into CASSIFWDRGSYGYTF. Looking up the rest from reference TRBV19 and TRBJ1-2 gives the full variable domain: DGGITQSPKYLFRKEGQNVTLSCEQNLNHDAMYWYRQDPGQGLRLIYYSQIVNDFQKGDIAEGYSVSREKKESFPLTVTSAQKNPTAFYLCASSIFWDRGSYGYTFGSGTRLTVV.

In its sample, this clone was seen once. This chain links TRBV27 with TRBJ2-3; 7 positions agree with TRBD2. The CDR3 totals 18 residues. The germline V gene has CDR1 MNHEY and CDR2 SMNVEV (reference sequence). Unmatched junction bases numbered 9, after V lost 0 bases and J lost 0 bases. The CDR3 region has the DNA TGTGCCAGCAGTTTATCGGGGGGGAGAGCGGGAAGCACAGATACGCAGTATTTT. Translation gives CASSLSGGRAGSTDTQYF.

The J gene is TRBJ1-2, the V gene TRBV9, with 8 positions matching TRBD1. The germline gives CDR1 SGDLS, CDR2 YYNGEE. This CDR3 has 15 residues. V shed 3 bases, J shed 2 bases, and the junction held 6 bases outside the gene matches. CDR3 loop: CASSAAGQGNYGYTF. CDR3 sequence (DNA): TGTGCCAGCAGCGCAGCCGGACAGGGCAACTATGGCTACACCTTC.

This clone was picked up one time. The rearrangement links TRBV11-3 to TRBJ2-1; 8 positions agree with TRBD2. J gave up 2 bases and V 3 bases, and 9 bases lay outside the gene matches. CDR3 length: 17 residues. Germline CDR1 is SGHNT and CDR2 is YENEEA. The CDR3 protein is CASSLSTGGRPYNEQFF. The CDR3 coding sequence is TGTGCCAGCAGCTTGTCCACGGGGGGGCGACCCTACAATGAGCAGTTCTTC.

The rearrangement uses TRBV4-2 and TRBJ2-2; possible D gene TRBD2, 5 bases. Trimming stripped 4 bases from V and 0 bases from J, with 9 bases between. The CDR3 contains 15 residues. CDR1 and CDR2 (germline): LGHNA, YNFKEQ. Here the CDR3 reads CASSPRLTNTGELFF. The CDR3 nucleotides are TGTGCCAGCAGCCCTCGACTAACGAACACCGGGGAGCTGTTTTTT.

Many counts were recorded for this clone. The chain couples TRBV28 to TRBJ1-3; D might be TRBD1 (6 bases). CDR3 length: 15 amino acids. Trimming stripped 3 bases from V and 8 bases from J, with 17 bases between. The germline gives CDR1 MDHEN, CDR2 SYDVKM. The CDR3 DNA follows: TGTGCCAGCAGTTTCCCACAGGGACCATCGGACACCATATATTTT. It codes for CASSFPQGPSDTIYF.

The rearrangement links TRBV6-5 to TRBJ1-2; 7 bases map to TRBD1. The CDR3 spans 13 residues. Germline lookup yields CDR1 MNHEY and CDR2 SVGAGI. Trimming at V came to 6 bases and at J to 8 bases, leaving 9 bases not matched to a gene. Written as DNA, the CDR3 is TGTGCCAGCAGCGTACAGGGGCCGCCCGGCTACACCTTC. Its protein is CASSVQGPPGYTF.

This chain links TRBV6-5 with TRBJ1-2; 7 bases line up with TRBD1. The CDR3 extends over 13 amino acids. Trimming at V came to 8 bases and at J to 4 bases, leaving 7 bases not matched to a gene. Germline CDR1 is MNHEY and CDR2 is SVGAGI. CDR3 nucleotides: TGTGCCAGCTATCGGACAGGCACCTATGGCTACACCTTC. Protein product: CASYRTGTYGYTF.